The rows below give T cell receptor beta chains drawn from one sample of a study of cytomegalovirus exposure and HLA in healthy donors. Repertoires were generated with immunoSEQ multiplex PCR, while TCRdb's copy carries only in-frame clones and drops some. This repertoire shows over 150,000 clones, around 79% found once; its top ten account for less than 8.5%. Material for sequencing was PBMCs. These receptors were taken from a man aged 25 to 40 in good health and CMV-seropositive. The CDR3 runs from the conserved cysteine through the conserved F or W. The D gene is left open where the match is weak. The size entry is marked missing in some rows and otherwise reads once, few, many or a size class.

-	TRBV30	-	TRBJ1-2	CAWVEQTAYGYTF	TGTGCCTGGGTGGAGCAGACGGCCTATGGCTACACCTTC
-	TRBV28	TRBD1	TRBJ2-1	CASSTGTAYNEQFF	TGTGCCAGCAGTACCGGGACAGCCTACAATGAGCAGTTCTTC
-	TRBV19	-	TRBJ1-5	CASSAPGWRNQPQHF	TGTGCCAGTAGTGCCCCCGGGTGGAGGAATCAGCCCCAGCATTTT
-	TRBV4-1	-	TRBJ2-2	CASSQRGQNTGELFF	TGCGCCAGCAGCCAACGAGGGCAGAACACCGGGGAGCTGTTTTTT
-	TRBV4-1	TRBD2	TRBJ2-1	CASSQEGRGGWYEQFF	TGCGCCAGCAGCCAAGAGGGGAGGGGCGGCTGGTATGAGCAGTTCTTC
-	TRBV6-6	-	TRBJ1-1	CASSYNRLSGNTEAFF	TGTGCCAGCAGTTACAACCGCCTGTCAGGGAACACTGAAGCTTTCTTT
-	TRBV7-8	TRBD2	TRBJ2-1	CASSPHRGRGGRNEQFF	TGTGCCAGCAGCCCGCATCGGGGGCGGGGGGGCCGCAATGAGCAGTTCTTC
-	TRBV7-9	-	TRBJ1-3	CASSRKESGNTIYF	TGTGCCAGCAGCCGTAAAGAGTCTGGAAACACCATATATTTT
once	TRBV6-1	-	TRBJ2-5	CASSSHSGIQETQYF	TGTGCCAGCAGTTCCCATAGCGGCATCCAAGAGACCCAGTACTTC
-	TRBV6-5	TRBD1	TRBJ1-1	CASSQDRGLNTEAFF	TGTGCCAGCAGCCAGGACAGGGGATTGAACACTGAAGCTTTCTTT